One and the same sample provided the 20 T cell receptor beta chains below, sequenced in a study of blood T cell repertoires in COVID-19. The table came from immunoSEQ multiplex PCR; TCRdb's copy has only in-frame clones and leaves some out. The table records about 55,000 clones, approximately 90% of them present only once. The sample was peripheral blood. The receptors come from a man in his 60s with acute or convalescent COVID-19.

This sequence joins TRBV9 and TRBJ2-2; D is possibly TRBD1 (6 bases). Germline CDR1 reads SGDLS; CDR2 reads YYNGEE. Trimming removed 4 bases at V and 1 base at J, with 17 bases between. The CDR3 has 17 amino acids. This CDR3 is CASSPDSSPENTGELFF. CDR3 DNA sequence: TGTGCCAGCAGCCCGGACAGTTCCCCTGAGAACACCGGGGAGCTGTTTTTT.

The V gene is TRBV7-3, the J gene TRBJ2-2; 11 bases align to TRBD2. CDR3 length: 15 residues. Germline V CDR1 and CDR2: SGHTA, FQGTGA. The trim removed 5 bases at V and 3 bases at J, leaving 2 bases unmatched. CDR3 nucleotides: TGTGCCAGCAGCCTAGCGGGAGGTGACACCGGGGAGCTGTTTTTT. This sequence encodes CASSLAGGDTGELFF.

This sequence joins TRBV29-1 and TRBJ1-2, with 8 bases aligning to TRBD1. The CDR3 totals 15 residues. V lost 3 bases to trimming and J lost 0 bases; unmatched junction nucleotides: 6. The germline gives CDR1 SQVTM, CDR2 ANQGSEA. CDR3 amino acids: CSVEQGASANYGYTF. The CDR3 nucleotides are TGCAGCGTTGAGCAGGGGGCCTCGGCTAACTATGGCTACACCTTC.

The CDR3 bases are TGTGCCAGCAGTGATACAGGTGGTGGCTACACCTTC. Translated, it gives CASSDTGGGYTF. The V gene is TRBV6-1, the J gene TRBJ1-2; tentatively, D is TRBD1 (5 bases). This CDR3 region has 12 residues. The V gene lost 3 bases and the J gene lost 7 bases, with 9 bases spanning the gap. CDR1 and CDR2 from the germline V gene are MNHNS and SASEGT.

This rearrangement joins TRBV6-2 or TRBV6-3 to TRBJ1-1, with D possibly matching TRBD1 (6 bases). This CDR3 is built from 16 residues. CDR1 is MNHEY, CDR2 SVGEGT, per germline. Deletions cut 0 bases from V and 8 bases from J, with 19 bases between. The CDR3 DNA reads TGTGCCAGCAGTTACTCGATACCGCGACAGGTCTTGGAAGCTTTCTTT. It translates to CASSYSIPRQVLEAFF.

This rearrangement joins TRBV6-5 to TRBJ1-2; TRBD1 is a possible D gene (5 bases). The CDR3 covers 13 residues. Trimming stripped 6 bases from V and 3 bases from J, with 11 bases between. Germline values: CDR1 MNHEY, CDR2 SVGAGI. CDR3 region: CASRGGVHYGYTF. CDR3 DNA sequence: TGTGCCAGCAGGGGGGGGGTCCACTATGGCTACACCTTC.

This rearrangement joins TRBV2 to TRBJ2-3; the match to TRBD2 covers 11 bases. Unmatched junction bases numbered 3, after V lost 6 bases and J lost 1 base. Germline loops: CDR1 SNHLY, CDR2 FYNNEI. The CDR3 sequence is 15 residues long. This chain's CDR3 is CASRELAGGTDTQYF. As DNA, the CDR3 is TGTGCCAGCAGGGAACTAGCGGGAGGCACAGATACGCAGTATTTT.

Note on this clone: The CDR3 ends on some other residue instead of the conserved phenylalanine or tryptophan, so this is likely a read error. The limits of the CDR3 on the DNA are not certain, so only TCRdb's listed CDR3 is given. The chain is built from TRBV28 and TRBJ1-2. 13 amino acids form the CDR3, both terminal residues included. Germline loops: CDR1 MDHEN, CDR2 SYDVKM. The CDR3 is CASSFGAGGPLYR.

This chain uses TRBV19 with TRBJ1-2; 8 bases match TRBD1. V trimming: 9 bases; J trimming: 8 bases; junction bases outside the gene matches: 20. Germline loops: CDR1 LNHDA, CDR2 SQIVND (reference sequence). This CDR3 contains 16 residues. The CDR3 loop reads CASCTNEDRAISGYTF. The CDR3 nucleotides read TGTGCCAGCTGCACTAACGAGGACAGGGCGATTAGCGGCTACACCTTC.

This chain links TRBV28 with TRBJ2-3; 7 nucleotides align to TRBD1. Trimming cost V 8 bases and J 0 bases; bases outside gene matches: 14. This CDR3 is built from 17 residues. Germline V gene sequence: CDR1 MDHEN, CDR2 SYDVKM. The CDR3 DNA reads TGTGCCAGCGGGTCAACGGGGAACAGGGGTAGCACAGATACGCAGTATTTT. Translation: CASGSTGNRGSTDTQYF.

The chain is built from TRBV27 and TRBJ1-5; 8 positions agree with TRBD1. Germline V gene lookup returns CDR1 MNHEY and CDR2 SMNVEV (reference sequence). V lost 6 bases to trimming and J lost 2 bases; unmatched junction nucleotides: 6. The CDR3 is 15 residues long. The CDR3 loop is CASSRTGSGNQPQHF. DNA of the CDR3: TGTGCCAGCAGCAGGACAGGGTCTGGCAATCAGCCCCAGCATTTT.

The chain is built from TRBV28 and TRBJ1-6; weak D call: TRBD1 (5 bases). V lost 4 bases and J 10 bases, leaving 23 bases between the germline ends. The CDR3 contains 17 residues. CDR1 MDHEN and CDR2 SYDVKM come from the germline V gene. The CDR3 DNA is TGTGCCAGCAGTTCCTACTCGGGGGGATCGGAAGGATCACCCCTCCACTTT. It codes for CASSSYSGGSEGSPLHF.

This chain uses TRBV6-5 with TRBJ1-2, with D perhaps matching TRBD1 (6 bases). The ends were cut back, 4 bases at V and 7 bases at J, with 10 bases in the middle. Germline V gene data show CDR1 as MNHEY and CDR2 as SVGAGI. This CDR3 region has 12 residues. In DNA, the CDR3 is TGTGCCAGCAGTTGGCGGGGGGCTGGCTACACCTTC. It is translated as CASSWRGAGYTF.

The chain joins TRBV6-6 to TRBJ1-3; weak D call: TRBD1 (6 bases). The germline V and J ends were trimmed by 2 bases and 7 bases, with 15 bases remaining between them. This CDR3 contains 15 residues. Germline values: CDR1 MNHNY, CDR2 SVGAGI (reference sequence). Here the CDR3 reads CASSYGGAEGNTIYF. CDR3 DNA: TGTGCCAGCAGTTACGGGGGGGCGGAAGGTAACACCATATATTTT.

This rearrangement joins TRBV3-1 (or the pseudogene TRBV3-2) to TRBJ2-2; the D gene is possibly TRBD1 (5 bases). The V end was cut by 4 bases, the J end by 6 bases, with 12 bases between. Germline V gives CDR1 LGHDT, CDR2 YNNKEL (reference sequence). The CDR3 loop spans 14 amino acids. The CDR3 nucleotides read TGTGCCAGCAGCCGACAGCCCAGCCCCGGGGAGCTGTTTTTT. This encodes CASSRQPSPGELFF.

The rearrangement uses TRBV28 and TRBJ2-1, with TRBD2 identical over 10 bases. V trimming: 2 bases; J trimming: 3 bases; junction bases outside the gene matches: 10. This CDR3 spans 18 amino acids. CDR1 MDHEN and CDR2 SYDVKM come from the germline V gene. CDR3 protein: CASSLKTSGFSIYNEQFF. CDR3 in DNA: TGTGCCAGCAGTTTAAAGACTAGCGGGTTTTCTATCTACAATGAGCAGTTCTTC.

V is TRBV3-1 (or the pseudogene TRBV3-2) and J is TRBJ1-2; TRBD1 aligns across 12 bases. V dropped 3 bases and J dropped 4; count of bases not matched to a gene: 9. Germline values: CDR1 LGHDT, CDR2 YNNKEL (reference sequence). The CDR3 consists of 17 residues. CDR3 protein: CASSQRDRGRSGYGYTF. The CDR3 region has the DNA TGTGCCAGCAGCCAGCGGGACAGGGGGCGGTCGGGCTATGGCTACACCTTC.

The chain links TRBV24-1 to TRBJ2-1; 11 nucleotides align to TRBD2. Looked up from germline, CDR1 is KGHDR and CDR2 is SFDVKD. V shed 6 bases, J shed 6 bases, and the junction held 12 bases outside the gene matches. There are 17 residues in the CDR3. In DNA form, the CDR3 reads TGTGCCACCAGTCCGTCTAGCGGGAGGCCTGATGGCAATGAGCAGTTCTTC. The encoded protein is CATSPSSGRPDGNEQFF.

The sample holds a few counts of this clone. This chain connects TRBV30 to TRBJ1-2; TRBD1 matches at 8 bases. CDR1 is GTSNPN and CDR2 is SVGIG in the germline V gene (reference sequence). The CDR3 contains 14 residues. The V and J ends lost 3 bases and 4 bases, in that order; junction bases with no gene match: 7. The CDR3 coding sequence is TGTGCCTGGAGACCCCCCGGACAGGGCTATGGCTACACCTTC. Protein product: CAWRPPGQGYGYTF.

This sequence joins TRBV6-5 and TRBJ2-7; maybe TRBD1 (6 bases). V lost 0 bases, J lost 2 bases, and 8 bases lay in between. CDR1 and CDR2 from the germline V gene are MNHEY and SVGAGI. The CDR3 is 14 residues long. The CDR3 nucleotides read TGTGCCAGCAGTTACTCCCCAGGGGCCTACGAGCAGTACTTC. This encodes CASSYSPGAYEQYF.